Listed below are T cell receptor beta chains from one sample, sequenced in a study of T cell responses to AZD1222 COVID-19 vaccine. Profiling relied on immunoSEQ multiplex PCR, and the TCRdb table lists in-frame clones only, not all of them. This repertoire shows 90,000 or so clones, about 86% found once; its top ten account for more than 6%. The sequenced sample was peripheral blood, obtained on day 0 of AZD1222 vaccination. These receptors originate from an adult in good health. The CDR3 runs from the conserved cysteine through the conserved F or W. D genes are given only for firm matches. Size is stated for part of the rows, as once, few or many counts, or as a class when the clone is expanded.

j_call d_call v_call clone_size cdr3_aa cdr3_nt
TRBJ2-1 . TRBV5-1 few CASSLARDPLFF TGCGCCAGCAGCTTGGCCCGGGACCCCTTGTTCTTC
TRBJ1-4 TRBD1 TRBV5-1 . CASRKSGTEAEKLFF TGCGCCAGCAGAAAGTCCGGGACAGAAGCGGAAAAACTGTTTTTT
TRBJ1-2 . TRBV5-1 . CASSFQGHGYTF TGCGCCAGCAGCTTCCAGGGGCATGGCTACACCTTC
TRBJ1-3 . TRBV6-6 . CASRPGVTGNTIYF TGTGCCAGCAGGCCGGGGGTGACTGGAAACACCATATATTTT
TRBJ1-5 TRBD1 TRBV7-9 . CASSRGSDRVNQPQHF TGTGCCAGCAGCCGAGGATCCGACAGGGTGAATCAGCCCCAGCATTTT
TRBJ2-5 . TRBV11-2 . CASSPALALQETQYF TGTGCCAGCAGCCCCGCTCTAGCACTCCAAGAGACCCAGTACTTC
TRBJ2-3 TRBD1 TRBV7-2 . CASSSLTGESDTQYF TGTGCCAGCAGCTCACTGACAGGGGAGTCAGATACGCAGTATTTT
TRBJ1-1 TRBD1 TRBV18 few CASSPTAGTGTLRTEAFF TGTGCCAGCTCCCCTACCGCCGGGACAGGGACCCTGAGGACTGAAGCTTTCTTT
TRBJ1-1 TRBD1 TRBV5-1 few CASSRQGDNTEAFF TGCGCCAGCAGCCGACAGGGCGATAACACTGAAGCTTTCTTT
TRBJ1-5 . TRBV19 . CASRAGPLGNQPQHF TGTGCCAGTAGGGCTGGCCCCTTGGGCAATCAGCCCCAGCATTTT
TRBJ2-3 . TRBV27 . CASTDRALQDTQYF TGTGCCAGCACCGATAGGGCCCTACAAGATACGCAGTATTTT
TRBJ1-2 TRBD1 TRBV6-2/TRBV6-3 . CASSQSGGLNGYTF TGTGCCAGCAGCCAATCAGGGGGGCTGAATGGCTACACCTTC
TRBJ1-1 TRBD1 TRBV11-2 once CASSAGGRNTEAFF TGTGCCAGCAGCGCAGGGGGGAGGAACACTGAAGCTTTCTTT
TRBJ1-4 TRBD1 TRBV5-1 . CASSFGTGATNEKLFF TGCGCCAGCAGCTTCGGGACAGGGGCAACTAATGAAAAACTGTTTTTT
TRBJ2-7 . TRBV2 . CASSRREEQYF TGTGCCAGCAGTCGTCGGGAGGAGCAGTACTTC
TRBJ2-2 TRBD2 TRBV7-3 few CASSLRGLAGEGGTGELFF TGTGCCAGCAGCTTAAGGGGACTAGCGGGAGAAGGGGGCACCGGGGAGCTGTTTTTT
TRBJ1-1 . TRBV2 . CASRTELNTEAFF TGTGCCAGCAGGACAGAACTGAACACTGAAGCTTTCTTT
TRBJ1-6 . TRBV28 . CASSLGRGNSPLHF TGTGCCAGCAGTTTAGGGCGGGGAAATTCACCCCTCCACTTT
TRBJ2-3 TRBD2 TRBV5-6 . CASSQTTSGTDTQYF TGTGCCAGCAGCCAGACGACTAGCGGAACAGATACGCAGTATTTT
TRBJ1-1 . TRBV6-5 . CTSSYYGQPVAEAFF TGTACCAGCAGTTATTATGGACAGCCTGTCGCTGAAGCTTTCTTT
TRBJ2-7 . TRBV29-1 . CSVEGRRGYEQYF TGCAGCGTTGAAGGCCGACGCGGTTACGAGCAGTACTTC
TRBJ2-7 TRBD2 TRBV7-6 . CASRLAEEQYF TGTGCCAGCAGACTAGCGGAGGAGCAGTACTTC
TRBJ1-2 TRBD1 TRBV19 . CASRSRGTGPTYGYTF TGTGCCAGTCGTTCCCGCGGGACAGGGCCCACTTATGGCTACACCTTC
TRBJ2-7 TRBD2 TRBV29-1 . CSVDKAGGPSYEQYF TGCAGCGTTGATAAGGCGGGAGGCCCAAGCTACGAGCAGTACTTC
TRBJ1-2 . TRBV12-5 once CASGEQGFGYGYTF TGTGCTAGTGGTGAACAGGGTTTCGGCTATGGCTACACCTTC